The 24 T cell receptor beta chains given below trace back to one sample, sequenced in a study of blood T cells in healthy people across ages. A J-beta primer mix and a sample-barcoded 5' primer were used in a second PCR of roughly 6 to 11 cycles. TCRdb re-derived calls from the 5' RACE reads in MiXCR, one entry per CDR3 protein. The sample records about 830,000 distinct CDR3 sequences, around two thirds being singletons. The source material was blood. The receptors originated from a man aged 25 to 40 in good health.

The chain uses TRBV5-1 and TRBJ2-1; weak D call: TRBD2 (7 bases). This CDR3 contains 16 residues. CDR1 and CDR2 from the germline V gene are SGHRS and YFSETQ. V lost 0 bases, J lost 2 bases, and 12 bases lay in between. CDR3 in DNA: TGCGCCAGCAGCTTGGAGGGGGGGGTCACCTACAATGAGCAGTTCTTC. It specifies CASSLEGGVTYNEQFF.

This chain joins TRBV14 and TRBJ2-1, with TRBD2 as a possible D gene (5 bases). Between the trimmed V and J ends, which lost 5 bases and 5 bases, there was a span of 22 bases. Germline CDR1 is SGHDN and CDR2 is FVKESK. This CDR3 is 17 amino acids long. This chain's CDR3 is CASSWFPRRTEDNEQFF. The CDR3 nucleotides are TGTGCCAGCAGCTGGTTTCCTCGGAGGACGGAAGACAATGAGCAGTTCTTC.

The rearrangement uses TRBV4-2 and TRBJ2-1; 8 bases map to TRBD2. The V gene's germline CDR1 is LGHNA and CDR2 YNFKEQ. The trim removed 2 bases at V and 0 bases at J, leaving 3 bases unmatched. This CDR3 has 16 residues. The CDR3 DNA sequence: TGTGCCAGCAGCCAACAGCGGGGGCCCTCCTACAATGAGCAGTTCTTC. It encodes CASSQQRGPSYNEQFF.

This clonotype was seen more than once but under ten times. The genes are TRBV6-2 or TRBV6-3 and TRBJ1-5; weak D call: TRBD1 (5 bases). From germline, CDR1 is MNHEY and CDR2 SVGEGT. Trimming shortened V by 5 bases and J by 4 bases, and 15 bases separated the two germline ends. The CDR3 runs 15 residues. The CDR3 here is CASSPPEGRNQPQHF. In DNA, the CDR3 is TGTGCCAGCAGTCCTCCCGAGGGGCGAAATCAGCCCCAGCATTTT.

The chain links TRBV20-1 to TRBJ2-7; 11 bases are a match to TRBD2. Per the germline V gene, CDR1 is DFQATT and CDR2 is SNEGSKA (reference sequence). The CDR3 has 15 residues. V lost 3 bases to trimming and J lost 0 bases; unmatched junction nucleotides: 4. The CDR3 spells CSARGLADLSYEQYF. The CDR3 DNA reads TGCAGTGCTAGGGGACTAGCGGACCTCTCCTACGAGCAGTACTTC.

This clonotype was found a few times. The V call is TRBV7-2, the J call TRBJ2-3; 7 bases agree with TRBD2. Germline V CDR1 and CDR2: SGHTA, FQGNSA. The CDR3 loop spans 16 amino acids. J gave up 4 bases and V 4 bases, and 11 bases lay outside the gene matches. In DNA form, the CDR3 reads TGTGCCAGCAGCTCCGAGGGGAGGGGATCGGCAGATACGCAGTATTTT. Its translation is CASSSEGRGSADTQYF. The full variable domain, its missing parts supplied by reference TRBV7-2 and TRBJ2-3, is GAGVSQSPSNKVTEKGKDVELRCDPISGHTALYWYRQSLGQGLEFLIYFQGNSAPDKSGLPSDRFSAERTGGSVSTLTIQRTQQEDSAVYLCASSSEGRGSADTQYFGPGTRLTVL.

CDR3: CSARLGLGGNQPQHF. CDR3 DNA sequence: TGCAGTGCTAGGCTGGGGCTAGGCGGCAATCAGCCCCAGCATTTT. The V and J genes are TRBV20-1 and TRBJ1-5, with D perhaps matching TRBD1 (5 bases). Trimming left V 3 bases short and J 2 bases short, with 14 bases between. The CDR3 extends over 15 amino acids. Germline V lookup: CDR1 DFQATT, CDR2 SNEGSKA (reference sequence).

The rearrangement links TRBV18 to TRBJ1-2, with 10 bases identical to TRBD1. This CDR3 contains 16 residues. The trim removed 5 bases at V and 8 bases at J, leaving 14 bases unmatched. The germline V gene has CDR1 KGHSH and CDR2 LQKENI. CDR3 nucleotide sequence: TGTGCCAGCTCAGAGCTTACCGGGACAGGGGTGAACGGCTACACCTTC. This encodes CASSELTGTGVNGYTF.

This clonotype was picked up a small number of times. The J gene is TRBJ2-7, the V gene TRBV10-3, with D possibly matching TRBD1 (5 bases). CDR1 and CDR2 from the germline V gene are ENHRY and SYGVKD. CDR3 length equals 14 residues. V was clipped by 2 bases and J by 7 bases, with 15 bases between them. CDR3 bases: TGTGCCATCAGTGAGCAGGGCCGGCACAATGAGCAGTACTTC. It encodes CAISEQGRHNEQYF.

The V gene is TRBV4-3, the J gene TRBJ2-3, with D possibly being TRBD1 or TRBD2 (6 bases each). The CDR3 has 14 amino acids. CDR1 and CDR2 (germline): LGHNA, YSLEER. Between the trimmed V and J ends, which lost 8 bases and 4 bases, there was a span of 16 bases. The CDR3 DNA reads as TGCGCCAGCGCCGACGGGGGCGCCGCAGATACGCAGTATTTT. It codes for CASADGGAADTQYF.

This clonotype has a single count. The rearrangement uses TRBV27 and TRBJ1-2, with 7 bases identical to TRBD1. CDR3 size: 13 residues. V trimming: 3 bases; J trimming: 4 bases; junction bases outside the gene matches: 2. Germline lookup yields CDR1 MNHEY and CDR2 SMNVEV (reference sequence). In DNA form, the CDR3 reads TGTGCCAGCAGTTTCCAGGGGGTCTATGGCTACACCTTC. It codes for CASSFQGVYGYTF.

This sequence joins TRBV20-1 and TRBJ2-5; D gene ambiguous. V lost 1 base, J lost 0 bases, and 15 bases lay in between. The CDR3 totals 16 residues. Germline values: CDR1 DFQATT, CDR2 SNEGSKA (reference sequence). The chain's CDR3 is CSARAQAARYQETQYF. The CDR3 nucleotides read TGCAGTGCTAGAGCTCAGGCAGCGAGGTACCAAGAGACCCAGTACTTC.

V gene TRBV20-1 combines with J gene TRBJ2-7; TRBD2 aligns across 14 bases. Germline V gives CDR1 DFQATT, CDR2 SNEGSKA (reference sequence). The CDR3 totals 15 residues. V trimming: 5 bases; J trimming: 1 base; junction bases outside the gene matches: 4. The CDR3 region is CSALGLAGGSYEQYF. CDR3 sequence (DNA): TGCAGTGCTTTAGGACTAGCGGGGGGTTCCTACGAGCAGTACTTC.

This clonotype was seen more than once but under ten times. The chain combines TRBV27 with TRBJ2-1, with D perhaps being TRBD1 or TRBD2 (5 bases each). This CDR3 contains 14 residues. The V and J ends lost 10 bases and 4 bases respectively, with 17 bases between them. Germline CDR1 is MNHEY and CDR2 is SMNVEV (reference sequence). The CDR3 bases are TGTGCCACCGCAAGTGGGGGATTTTACAATGAGCAGTTCTTC. It specifies CATASGGFYNEQFF.

The V and J genes are TRBV6-1 and TRBJ1-2; 9 nucleotides align to TRBD1. This CDR3 contains 13 residues. Losses at the gene ends were 7 bases for V and 6 bases for J; bases not matched to a gene: 6. Germline V gene lookup returns CDR1 MNHNS and CDR2 SASEGT. This CDR3 is CASIEQGANGYTF. The CDR3 DNA is TGTGCCAGCATCGAACAGGGGGCGAATGGCTACACCTTC.

This sequence joins TRBV27 and TRBJ1-5, with D tentatively TRBD1 (6 bases). This CDR3 comprises 15 residues. Deletions cut 0 bases from V and 5 bases from J, with 11 bases between. Germline V gives CDR1 MNHEY, CDR2 SMNVEV (reference sequence). The CDR3 is CASSLSTGQYQPQHF. CDR3 DNA sequence: TGTGCCAGCAGTTTATCGACAGGCCAGTATCAGCCCCAGCATTTT.

V gene TRBV27 combines with J gene TRBJ2-1; the D is unclear. From germline, CDR1 is MNHEY and CDR2 SMNVEV (reference sequence). The CDR3 covers 11 residues. V lost 8 bases, J lost 8 bases, and 10 bases lay in between. DNA of the CDR3: TGTGCCAGCGCGTTTGGCGATGAGCAGTTCTTC. Protein product: CASAFGDEQFF.

This clonotype was seen more than once but under ten times. The chain is built from TRBV29-1 and TRBJ2-7, with D uncertain. Trimming cost V 4 bases and J 0 bases, with 16 bases left between them. This CDR3 has 15 residues. Per the germline V gene, CDR1 is SQVTM and CDR2 is ANQGSEA. Here the CDR3 reads CSVGAWASSSYEQYF. CDR3 in DNA: TGCAGCGTTGGAGCTTGGGCATCGAGCTCCTACGAGCAGTACTTC.

V usage is TRBV7-9 and J usage is TRBJ2-1, with 7 bases aligning to TRBD2. Germline V lookup: CDR1 SEHNR, CDR2 FQNEAQ (reference sequence). J lost 7 bases, V lost 5 bases, and 5 bases had no gene match. The CDR3 is made up of 13 amino acids. In nucleotides, the CDR3 is TGTGCCAGCAGCAGGGACTATGGGAATGAGCAGTTCTTC. This encodes CASSRDYGNEQFF.

This clonotype was seen a handful of times. The V and J genes are TRBV6-2 or TRBV6-3 and TRBJ2-5; 8 bases are a match to TRBD1. The CDR3 loop spans 14 amino acids. CDR1 is MNHEY, CDR2 SVGEGT, per germline. V was pared by 8 bases and J by 5 bases, with 10 bases of the junction left unmatched. The CDR3 DNA reads TGTGCCAGCCTCCCGCAGGGGGCAGGGGAGACCCAGTACTTC. Translating it yields CASLPQGAGETQYF.

This chain connects TRBV28 to TRBJ2-1; D remains unclear. Trimming removed 5 bases at V and 5 bases at J, with 10 bases between. Looked up from germline, CDR1 is MDHEN and CDR2 is SYDVKM. The length of the CDR3 is 13 residues. CDR3 residues: CASSVPANNEQFF. The CDR3 DNA is TGTGCCAGCAGTGTACCAGCAAACAATGAGCAGTTCTTC.

V gene TRBV6-2 or TRBV6-3 combines with J gene TRBJ2-1; 7 bases are a match to TRBD2. Germline V gene lookup returns CDR1 MNHEY and CDR2 SVGEGT. The length of the CDR3 is 14 residues. Unmatched junction bases numbered 9, after V lost 4 bases and J lost 9 bases. CDR3 protein: CASSLTSAGGEQFF. Written as DNA, the CDR3 is TGTGCCAGCAGTTTAACTAGCGCAGGAGGTGAGCAGTTCTTC.

This clonotype showed up just a few times. V gene TRBV6-5 combines with J gene TRBJ2-7; unclear D gene. Trimming left V 6 bases short and J 8 bases short, with 20 bases between. Germline V CDR1 and CDR2: MNHEY, SVGAGI. The CDR3 is made up of 14 amino acids. The CDR3 DNA reads TGTGCCAGCAGCCTCGTACCCAATGCCGAGAAGCAGTACTTC. Translated: CASSLVPNAEKQYF.

The chain is built from TRBV28 and TRBJ2-1; D is unclear. Germline V gene sequence: CDR1 MDHEN, CDR2 SYDVKM. CDR3 length: 15 residues. The V and J ends lost 2 bases and 4 bases respectively, with 12 bases between them. The CDR3 region is CASSLRLSAYNEQFF. The CDR3 bases are TGTGCCAGCAGTTTACGATTATCGGCATACAATGAGCAGTTCTTC.